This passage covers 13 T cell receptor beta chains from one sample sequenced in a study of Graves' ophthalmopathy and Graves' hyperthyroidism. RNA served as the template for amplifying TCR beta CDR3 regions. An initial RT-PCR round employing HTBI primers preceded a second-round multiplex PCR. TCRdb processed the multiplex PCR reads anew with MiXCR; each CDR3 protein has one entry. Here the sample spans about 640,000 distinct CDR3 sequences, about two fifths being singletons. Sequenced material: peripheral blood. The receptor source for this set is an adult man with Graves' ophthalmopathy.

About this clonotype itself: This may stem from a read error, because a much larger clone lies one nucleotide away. The CDR3 DNA follows: TGTGCCAGCAGTGAACGCGGGACAGGGGACTACAATGAGCAGTACTTC. Its translation is CASSERGTGDYNEQYF. This chain joins TRBV25-1 and TRBJ2-7; 10 bases are shared with TRBD1. J gave up 7 bases and V 2 bases, and 11 bases lay outside the gene matches. The length of the CDR3 is 16 residues. The germline V gene has CDR1 MGHDK and CDR2 SYGVNS.

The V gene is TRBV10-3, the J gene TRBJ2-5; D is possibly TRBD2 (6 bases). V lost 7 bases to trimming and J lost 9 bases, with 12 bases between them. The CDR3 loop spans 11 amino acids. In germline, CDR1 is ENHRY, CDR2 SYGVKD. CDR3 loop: CAIMTGESQYF. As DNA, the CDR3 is TGTGCCATCATGACGGGGGAGTCCCAGTACTTC.

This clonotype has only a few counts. CDR3 in amino acids: CAWSRERNTEAFF. In DNA, the CDR3 is TGTGCCTGGAGTAGGGAGCGGAACACTGAAGCTTTCTTT. The V call is TRBV30, the J call TRBJ1-1; D call uncertain. The CDR3 loop spans 13 amino acids. CDR1 GTSNPN and CDR2 SVGIG come from the germline V gene (reference sequence). Trimming left V 2 bases short and J 1 base short, with 8 bases between. The full variable domain, its missing parts supplied by reference TRBV30 and TRBJ1-1, is SQTIHQWPATLVQPVGSPLSLECTVEGTSNPNLYWYRQAAGRGLQLLFYSVGIGQISSEVPQNLSASRPQDRQFILSSKKLLLSDSGFYLCAWSRERNTEAFFGQGTRLTVV.

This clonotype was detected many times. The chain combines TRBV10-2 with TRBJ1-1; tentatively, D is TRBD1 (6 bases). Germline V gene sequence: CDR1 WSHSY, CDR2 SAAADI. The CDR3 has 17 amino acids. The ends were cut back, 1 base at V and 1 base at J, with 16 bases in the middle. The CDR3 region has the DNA TGCGCCAGCAGTGAGTGGGCCGTACAGGGAGGGAACACTGAAGCTTTCTTT. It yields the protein CASSEWAVQGGNTEAFF.

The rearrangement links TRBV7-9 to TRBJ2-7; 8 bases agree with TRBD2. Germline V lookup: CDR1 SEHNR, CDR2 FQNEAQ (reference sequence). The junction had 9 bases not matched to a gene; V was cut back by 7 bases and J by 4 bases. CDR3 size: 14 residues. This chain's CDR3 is CASIGAGGQYEQYF. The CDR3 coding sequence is TGTGCCAGCATTGGGGCGGGAGGCCAATACGAGCAGTACTTC. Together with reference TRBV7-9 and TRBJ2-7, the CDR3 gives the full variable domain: DTGVSQNPRHKITKRGQNVTFRCDPISEHNRLYWYRQTLGQGPEFLTYFQNEAQLEKSRLLSDRFSAERPKGSFSTLEIQRTEQGDSAMYLCASIGAGGQYEQYFGPGTRLTVT.

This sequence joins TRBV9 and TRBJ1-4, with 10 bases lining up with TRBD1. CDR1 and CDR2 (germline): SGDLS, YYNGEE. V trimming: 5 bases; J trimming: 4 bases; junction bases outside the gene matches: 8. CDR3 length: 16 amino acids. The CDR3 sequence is CASSAGTGEFNEKLFF. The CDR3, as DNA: TGTGCCAGCAGTGCGGGGACAGGGGAATTTAATGAAAAACTGTTTTTT.

CDR3 residues: CSVGDGNQPQHF. CDR3 coding DNA: TGCAGCGTTGGGGACGGCAATCAGCCCCAGCATTTT. This chain joins TRBV29-1 and TRBJ1-5, with a tentative D call TRBD1 (5 bases). V lost 4 bases and J lost 2, with 6 bases in between. Per germline, CDR1 SQVTM and CDR2 ANQGSEA. This CDR3 spans 12 amino acids.

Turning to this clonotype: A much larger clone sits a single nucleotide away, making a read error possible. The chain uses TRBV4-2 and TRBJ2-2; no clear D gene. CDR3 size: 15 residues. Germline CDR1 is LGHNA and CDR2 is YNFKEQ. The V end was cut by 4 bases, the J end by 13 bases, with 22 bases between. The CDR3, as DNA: TGTGCCAGCAGCCGAGTCACCGCGGACGCCCGTGGGCTGTTTTTT. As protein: CASSRVTADARGLFF.

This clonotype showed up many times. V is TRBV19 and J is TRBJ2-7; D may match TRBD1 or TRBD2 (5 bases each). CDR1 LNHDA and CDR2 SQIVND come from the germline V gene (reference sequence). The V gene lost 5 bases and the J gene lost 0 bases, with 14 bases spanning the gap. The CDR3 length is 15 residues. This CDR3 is CASSSHPGPSYEQYF. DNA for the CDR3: TGTGCCAGTAGTTCCCATCCGGGACCCTCCTACGAGCAGTACTTC.

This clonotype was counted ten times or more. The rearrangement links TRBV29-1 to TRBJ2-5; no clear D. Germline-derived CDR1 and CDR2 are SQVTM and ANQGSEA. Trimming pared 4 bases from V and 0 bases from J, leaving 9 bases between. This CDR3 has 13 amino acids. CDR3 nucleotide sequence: TGCAGCGTTGTAAGGCAGTACCAAGAGACCCAGTACTTC. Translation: CSVVRQYQETQYF.

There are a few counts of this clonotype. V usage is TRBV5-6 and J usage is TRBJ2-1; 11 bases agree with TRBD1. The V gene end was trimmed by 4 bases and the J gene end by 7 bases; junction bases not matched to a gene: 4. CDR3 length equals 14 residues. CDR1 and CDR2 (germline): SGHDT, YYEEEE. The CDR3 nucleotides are TGTGCCAGCAGCACAGGACAGGGGGCTAATGAGCAGTTCTTC. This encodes CASSTGQGANEQFF. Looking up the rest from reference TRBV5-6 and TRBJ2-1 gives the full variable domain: DAGVTQSPTHLIKTRGQQVTLRCSPKSGHDTVSWYQQALGQGPQFIFQYYEEEERQRGNFPDRFSGHQFPNYSSELNVNALLLGDSALYLCASSTGQGANEQFFGPGTRLTVL.

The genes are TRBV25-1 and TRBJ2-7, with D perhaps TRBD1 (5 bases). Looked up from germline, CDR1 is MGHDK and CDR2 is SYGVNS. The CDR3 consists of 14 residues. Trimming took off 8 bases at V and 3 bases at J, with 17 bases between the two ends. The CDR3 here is CASSPGKVLYEQYF. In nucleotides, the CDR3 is TGTGCCAGCTCACCAGGGAAAGTTCTCTACGAGCAGTACTTC.

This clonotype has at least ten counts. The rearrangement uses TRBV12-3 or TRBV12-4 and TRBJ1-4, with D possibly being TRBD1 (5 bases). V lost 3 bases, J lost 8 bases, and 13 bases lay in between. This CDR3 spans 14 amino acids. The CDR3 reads CASSFGARLEKLFF. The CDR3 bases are TGTGCCAGCAGTTTTGGGGCCAGGTTGGAAAAACTGTTTTTT.